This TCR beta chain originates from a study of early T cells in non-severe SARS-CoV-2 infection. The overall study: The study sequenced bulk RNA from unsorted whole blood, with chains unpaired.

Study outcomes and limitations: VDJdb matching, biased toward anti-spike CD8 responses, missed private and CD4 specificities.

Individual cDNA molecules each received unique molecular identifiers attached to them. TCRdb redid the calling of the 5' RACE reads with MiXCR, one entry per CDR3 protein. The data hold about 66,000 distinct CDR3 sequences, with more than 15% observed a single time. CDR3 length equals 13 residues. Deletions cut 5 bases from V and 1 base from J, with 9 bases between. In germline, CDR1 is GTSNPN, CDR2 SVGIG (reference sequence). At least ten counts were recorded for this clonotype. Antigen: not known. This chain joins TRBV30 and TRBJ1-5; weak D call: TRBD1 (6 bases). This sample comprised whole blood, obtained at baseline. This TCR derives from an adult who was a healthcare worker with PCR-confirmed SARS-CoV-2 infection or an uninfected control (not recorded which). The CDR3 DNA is TGTGCCTGGGGGGGGCAGAGCAATCAGCCCCAGCATTTT. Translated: CAWGGQSNQPQHF. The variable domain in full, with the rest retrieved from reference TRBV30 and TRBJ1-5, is SQTIHQWPATLVQPVGSPLSLECTVEGTSNPNLYWYRQAAGRGLQLLFYSVGIGQISSEVPQNLSASRPQDRQFILSSKKLLLSDSGFYLCAWGGQSNQPQHFGDGTRLSIL.